Listed below are T cell receptor beta chains from one sample, sequenced in a study of blood T cell repertoires in COVID-19. Only in-frame clones appear in the TCRdb table, and some are missing; sequencing was by immunoSEQ multiplex PCR. The sample consists of about 69,000 clones, about 85% of them appearing once. Specimen: peripheral blood. The receptors originated from an elderly man with acute or convalescent COVID-19. Both conserved end residues are part of each CDR3. D genes are given only for firm matches. Only part of the rows carry a size: once, few, many, or a class if the clone is expanded.

len: 15; j_gene: TRBJ2-5; v_gene: TRBV5-8; d_gene: TRBD1; abundance: .; CDR3nt: TGTGCCAGCAGCTTGCGGACAGGGGGTGTGGAGACCCAGTACTTC; CDR3aa: CASSLRTGGVETQYF
len: 16; j_gene: TRBJ1-5; v_gene: TRBV15; d_gene: TRBD1; abundance: .; CDR3nt: TGTGCCACCAGCAGCCTGGACAGGGGTGACAATCAGCCCCAGCATTTT; CDR3aa: CATSSLDRGDNQPQHF
len: 16; j_gene: TRBJ1-5; v_gene: TRBV6-5; d_gene: .; abundance: .; CDR3nt: TGTGCCAGCAGTTACTCGCGGGGTTATAGCAATCAGCCCCAGCATTTT; CDR3aa: CASSYSRGYSNQPQHF
len: 16; j_gene: TRBJ2-7; v_gene: TRBV5-1; d_gene: TRBD1; abundance: .; CDR3nt: TGCGCCAGCAGCTTGCAAACGGGACAGGGGTTTTACGAGCAGTACTTC; CDR3aa: CASSLQTGQGFYEQYF
len: 16; j_gene: TRBJ1-2; v_gene: TRBV7-2; d_gene: TRBD1; abundance: .; CDR3nt: TGTGCCAGCAGCTTAGTAGGAGGGACAGGGGGCCGCGGCTACACCTTC; CDR3aa: CASSLVGGTGGRGYTF
len: 14; j_gene: TRBJ1-3; v_gene: TRBV30; d_gene: TRBD1; abundance: once; CDR3nt: TGTGCCTGGAGGAAACAGGGGTCAGGAAACACCATATATTTT; CDR3aa: CAWRKQGSGNTIYF
len: 12; j_gene: TRBJ2-2; v_gene: TRBV12-3/TRBV12-4; d_gene: TRBD1; abundance: .; CDR3nt: TGTGCCAGCAGGACAGGGATCGGGGAGCTGTTTTTT; CDR3aa: CASRTGIGELFF
len: 14; j_gene: TRBJ2-7; v_gene: TRBV29-1; d_gene: TRBD2; abundance: once; CDR3nt: TGCAGCGTCGGCTCTAGCGGACCCAATTACGAGCAGTACTTC; CDR3aa: CSVGSSGPNYEQYF
len: 16; j_gene: TRBJ2-3; v_gene: TRBV7-2; d_gene: .; abundance: .; CDR3nt: TGTGCCAGCAGCACCATGGGGGGGCCCTCCAAAGATACGCAGTATTTT; CDR3aa: CASSTMGGPSKDTQYF
len: 15; j_gene: TRBJ1-1; v_gene: TRBV4-2; d_gene: .; abundance: .; CDR3nt: TGTGCCAGCAGCGTTAAGCCGGGACAGAACACTGAAGCTTTCTTT; CDR3aa: CASSVKPGQNTEAFF
len: 12; j_gene: TRBJ2-3; v_gene: TRBV12-3/TRBV12-4; d_gene: .; abundance: .; CDR3nt: TGTGCCAGCACATCGAGGGGACTTACGCAGTATTTT; CDR3aa: CASTSRGLTQYF
len: 14; j_gene: TRBJ2-3; v_gene: TRBV7-2; d_gene: .; abundance: .; CDR3nt: TGTGCCAGCAGCCGTGGGCGTGGGTCAGATACGCAGTATTTT; CDR3aa: CASSRGRGSDTQYF
len: 14; j_gene: TRBJ2-3; v_gene: TRBV9; d_gene: TRBD2; abundance: .; CDR3nt: TGTGCCAGCAGAGGACTAGCGGGATGGGATACGCAGTATTTT; CDR3aa: CASRGLAGWDTQYF
len: 17; j_gene: TRBJ1-1; v_gene: TRBV10-3; d_gene: TRBD1; abundance: .; CDR3nt: TGTGCCATCAGTGCAATTCCCGGGACAGGGTGGACGCCTGAAGCTTTCTTT; CDR3aa: CAISAIPGTGWTPEAFF
len: 19; j_gene: TRBJ2-7; v_gene: TRBV5-1; d_gene: TRBD2; abundance: .; CDR3nt: TGCGCCAGCAGCTTCGGGATAGCGGGAGGGCCTAAAGGTAGCTACGAGCAGTACTTC; CDR3aa: CASSFGIAGGPKGSYEQYF
len: 13; j_gene: TRBJ2-7; v_gene: TRBV7-9; d_gene: .; abundance: .; CDR3nt: TGTGCCAGCAGCTTGGACAGTTCCCTCGAGCAGTACTTC; CDR3aa: CASSLDSSLEQYF
len: 14; j_gene: TRBJ1-1; v_gene: TRBV5-1; d_gene: .; abundance: .; CDR3nt: TGCGCCAGCAGCTTGAACAGTATGAACACTGAAGCTTTCTTT; CDR3aa: CASSLNSMNTEAFF
len: 15; j_gene: TRBJ2-1; v_gene: TRBV11-3; d_gene: TRBD1; abundance: .; CDR3nt: TGTGCCAGCAGCCGACAGGGTTCTCGCAACAATGAGCAGTTCTTC; CDR3aa: CASSRQGSRNNEQFF
len: 16; j_gene: TRBJ1-6; v_gene: TRBV5-1; d_gene: TRBD1; abundance: .; CDR3nt: TGCGCCAGCAGCCCCCGGACAGGGATTGAGAATTCACCCCTCCACTTT; CDR3aa: CASSPRTGIENSPLHF
len: 16; j_gene: TRBJ1-1; v_gene: TRBV19; d_gene: TRBD1; abundance: few; CDR3nt: TGTGCCAGTAGTCGTGACAGGGGGCGCGGGAACACTGAAGCTTTCTTT; CDR3aa: CASSRDRGRGNTEAFF
len: 16; j_gene: TRBJ2-1; v_gene: TRBV9; d_gene: TRBD2; abundance: .; CDR3nt: TGTGCCAGCAGTCCTAAGCGGGAGAGGTCCTACAATGAGCAGTTCTTC; CDR3aa: CASSPKRERSYNEQFF
len: 13; j_gene: TRBJ1-4; v_gene: TRBV5-8; d_gene: TRBD1; abundance: .; CDR3nt: TGTGCCAGCAGCTTGTGGGACAGCGAAAAACTGTTTTTT; CDR3aa: CASSLWDSEKLFF
len: 15; j_gene: TRBJ1-2; v_gene: TRBV5-1; d_gene: .; abundance: .; CDR3nt: TGCGCCAGCAGCTTGTCTGTTGGGGGCGGGTATGGCTACACCTTC; CDR3aa: CASSLSVGGGYGYTF
len: 15; j_gene: TRBJ1-3; v_gene: TRBV6-5; d_gene: .; abundance: .; CDR3nt: TGTGCCAGCAGTTACTCGCGGAACTCTGGAAACACCATATATTTT; CDR3aa: CASSYSRNSGNTIYF
len: 15; j_gene: TRBJ2-1; v_gene: TRBV18; d_gene: TRBD2; abundance: .; CDR3nt: TGTGCCAGCTCACCACCGGGACTAGCGGGCCGTGAGCAGTTCTTC; CDR3aa: CASSPPGLAGREQFF
len: 15; j_gene: TRBJ1-2; v_gene: TRBV5-1; d_gene: .; abundance: .; CDR3nt: TGCGCCAGCAGCTTGGGCGGGGCGACTAACTATGGCTACACCTTC; CDR3aa: CASSLGGATNYGYTF
len: 15; j_gene: TRBJ1-5; v_gene: TRBV4-3; d_gene: TRBD1; abundance: .; CDR3nt: TGCGCCAGCAGCCAAGATACGACAGGGGTCCAGCCCCAGCATTTT; CDR3aa: CASSQDTTGVQPQHF
len: 18; j_gene: TRBJ2-7; v_gene: TRBV3-1/TRBV3-2; d_gene: TRBD2; abundance: .; CDR3nt: TGTGCCAGCAGCCCCATAACCGGGACTAGCGGGAGAGGATACGAGCAGTACTTC; CDR3aa: CASSPITGTSGRGYEQYF
len: 13; j_gene: TRBJ1-1; v_gene: TRBV3-1/TRBV3-2; d_gene: .; abundance: .; CDR3nt: TGTGCCAGCAGCCGACGGGGGGGCACTGAAGCTTTCTTT; CDR3aa: CASSRRGGTEAFF
len: 16; j_gene: TRBJ2-1; v_gene: TRBV10-3; d_gene: TRBD2; abundance: .; CDR3nt: TGTGCCACCGAACCCCTAGCGGGAGCACGGCTAAATGAGCAGTTCTTC; CDR3aa: CATEPLAGARLNEQFF
len: 14; j_gene: TRBJ1-5; v_gene: TRBV5-1; d_gene: .; abundance: .; CDR3nt: TGCGCCAGCAGGGAAGGGACAAGCAATCAGCCCCAGCATTTT; CDR3aa: CASREGTSNQPQHF
len: 11; j_gene: TRBJ1-1; v_gene: TRBV7-2; d_gene: .; abundance: .; CDR3nt: TGTGCCAGCAATCAGATAAACGAAGCTTTCTTT; CDR3aa: CASNQINEAFF
len: 17; j_gene: TRBJ2-1; v_gene: TRBV7-9; d_gene: .; abundance: .; CDR3nt: TGTGCCAGCAGAGTCCCATTTGCGGAGAGCTCCTACAATGAGCAGTTCTTC; CDR3aa: CASRVPFAESSYNEQFF
len: 17; j_gene: TRBJ1-2; v_gene: TRBV4-1; d_gene: .; abundance: .; CDR3nt: TGCGCCAGCAGCCAAGATAGACAGTCTAGTTCTAACTATGGCTACACCTTC; CDR3aa: CASSQDRQSSSNYGYTF
len: 13; j_gene: TRBJ2-7; v_gene: TRBV12-3/TRBV12-4; d_gene: .; abundance: .; CDR3nt: TGTGCCAGCAGTACAGGGTCCCTGGGCGAGCAGTACTTC; CDR3aa: CASSTGSLGEQYF
len: 12; j_gene: TRBJ2-1; v_gene: TRBV25-1; d_gene: .; abundance: .; CDR3nt: TGTGCCAGCACCTTTGGGGGAGGTGAGCAGTTCTTC; CDR3aa: CASTFGGGEQFF
len: 15; j_gene: TRBJ1-5; v_gene: TRBV19; d_gene: .; abundance: .; CDR3nt: TGTGCCAGTAGTATAGCCGGCGGGGAAAATCAGCCCCAGCATTTT; CDR3aa: CASSIAGGENQPQHF
len: 14; j_gene: TRBJ1-4; v_gene: TRBV7-2; d_gene: TRBD1; abundance: .; CDR3nt: TGTGCCAGCAGCTTGACAGGGGGAAATGAAAAACTGTTTTTT; CDR3aa: CASSLTGGNEKLFF
len: 13; j_gene: TRBJ2-1; v_gene: TRBV7-8; d_gene: .; abundance: once; CDR3nt: TGTGCCAGCAGCTTAGTACTCTACAATGAGCAGTTCTTC; CDR3aa: CASSLVLYNEQFF
len: 18; j_gene: TRBJ2-1; v_gene: TRBV7-8; d_gene: .; abundance: once; CDR3nt: TGTGCCAGCACTCCCATCTGGGCGTCCCGAAGCTCCTACAATGAGCAGTTCTTC; CDR3aa: CASTPIWASRSSYNEQFF
len: 13; j_gene: TRBJ1-5; v_gene: TRBV7-8; d_gene: .; abundance: .; CDR3nt: TGTGCCAGCAGCTTAATGGGGCAAAAGCCCCAGCATTTT; CDR3aa: CASSLMGQKPQHF
len: 12; j_gene: TRBJ1-2; v_gene: TRBV6-1; d_gene: .; abundance: .; CDR3nt: TGTGCCAGCAGTGAAGATCGTTATGGCTACACCTTC; CDR3aa: CASSEDRYGYTF
len: 15; j_gene: TRBJ1-6; v_gene: TRBV2; d_gene: TRBD1; abundance: .; CDR3nt: TGTGCCAGCAGCGAAAACAGGGGAAGTAATTCACCCCTCCACTTT; CDR3aa: CASSENRGSNSPLHF
len: 16; j_gene: TRBJ2-1; v_gene: TRBV7-2; d_gene: TRBD2; abundance: .; CDR3nt: TGTGCCAGCAGCTTAATGACGACTAGCGGGAGGAATGAGCAGTTCTTC; CDR3aa: CASSLMTTSGRNEQFF
len: 13; j_gene: TRBJ1-1; v_gene: TRBV9; d_gene: .; abundance: .; CDR3nt: TGTGCCAGCAGCGGGGGCAAGAACACTGAAGCTTTCTTT; CDR3aa: CASSGGKNTEAFF
len: 13; j_gene: TRBJ1-5; v_gene: TRBV2; d_gene: .; abundance: .; CDR3nt: TGTGCCAGCAGCTTCCGGGACACGGGCTTCCAGCATTTT; CDR3aa: CASSFRDTGFQHF
len: 15; j_gene: TRBJ1-2; v_gene: TRBV6-5; d_gene: TRBD1; abundance: .; CDR3nt: TGTGCCATCCTACCCCCGGGACAGGGGGAACGTGGCTACACCTTC; CDR3aa: CAILPPGQGERGYTF
len: 14; j_gene: TRBJ2-7; v_gene: TRBV5-1; d_gene: TRBD1; abundance: once; CDR3nt: TGCGCCAGCAGCTCCGGACAGGGGTCCTACGAGCAGTACTTC; CDR3aa: CASSSGQGSYEQYF
len: 13; j_gene: TRBJ1-1; v_gene: TRBV6-5; d_gene: TRBD1; abundance: .; CDR3nt: TGTGCCAGCAGGTCGACAGGGGTTGGTGAAGCTTTCTTT; CDR3aa: CASRSTGVGEAFF
len: 16; j_gene: TRBJ1-5; v_gene: TRBV5-5; d_gene: TRBD1; abundance: .; CDR3nt: TGTGCCAGCAGCTTAGGACAGGGTCATAGCAATCAGCCCCAGCATTTT; CDR3aa: CASSLGQGHSNQPQHF
len: 14; j_gene: TRBJ1-1; v_gene: TRBV18; d_gene: TRBD1; abundance: .; CDR3nt: TGTGCCAGCTCTCAACAGGGGGCCGACACTGAAGCTTTCTTT; CDR3aa: CASSQQGADTEAFF
len: 14; j_gene: TRBJ1-3; v_gene: TRBV20-1; d_gene: TRBD1; abundance: once; CDR3nt: TGCAGTGCTACTGAAGGACAGGCAGGAAACACCATATATTTT; CDR3aa: CSATEGQAGNTIYF
len: 15; j_gene: TRBJ1-1; v_gene: TRBV9; d_gene: TRBD1; abundance: .; CDR3nt: TGTGCCAGCAGCGTAGGTTCAGGGGGGAACACTGAAGCTTTCTTT; CDR3aa: CASSVGSGGNTEAFF
len: 12; j_gene: TRBJ2-1; v_gene: TRBV20-1; d_gene: .; abundance: .; CDR3nt: TGCAGTGCTAGTGACCTAGGTAATGAGCAGTTCTTC; CDR3aa: CSASDLGNEQFF